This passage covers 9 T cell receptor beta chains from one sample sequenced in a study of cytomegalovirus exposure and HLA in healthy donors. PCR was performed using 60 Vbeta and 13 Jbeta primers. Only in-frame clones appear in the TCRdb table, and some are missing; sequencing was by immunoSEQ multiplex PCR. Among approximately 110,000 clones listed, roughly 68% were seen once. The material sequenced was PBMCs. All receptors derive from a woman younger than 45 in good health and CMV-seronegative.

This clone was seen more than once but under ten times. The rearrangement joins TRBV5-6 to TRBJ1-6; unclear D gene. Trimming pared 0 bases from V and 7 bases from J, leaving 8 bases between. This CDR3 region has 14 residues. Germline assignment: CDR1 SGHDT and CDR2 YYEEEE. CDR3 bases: TGTGCCAGCAGCTTGGTGGTGGGCAATTCACCCCTCCACTTT. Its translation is CASSLVVGNSPLHF. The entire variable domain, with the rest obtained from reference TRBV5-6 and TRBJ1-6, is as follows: DAGVTQSPTHLIKTRGQQVTLRCSPKSGHDTVSWYQQALGQGPQFIFQYYEEEERQRGNFPDRFSGHQFPNYSSELNVNALLLGDSALYLCASSLVVGNSPLHFGNGTRLTVT.

The CDR3 bases are TGCAGCGTTGCACAGGGGACCTTAAATCAGCCCCAGCATTTT. Protein sequence: CSVAQGTLNQPQHF. The chain employs TRBV29-1 and TRBJ1-5; 7 positions agree with TRBD1. The CDR3 length is 14 residues. Germline V gene lookup returns CDR1 SQVTM and CDR2 ANQGSEA. J was trimmed by 4 bases and V by 4 bases; bases with no gene match: 7.

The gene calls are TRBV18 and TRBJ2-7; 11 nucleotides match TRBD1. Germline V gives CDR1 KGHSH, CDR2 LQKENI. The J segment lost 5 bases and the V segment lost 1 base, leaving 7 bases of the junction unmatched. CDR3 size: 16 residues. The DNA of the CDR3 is TGTGCCAGCTCACCACTTCCGGGACAGGGGGACCACGAGCAGTACTTC. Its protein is CASSPLPGQGDHEQYF.

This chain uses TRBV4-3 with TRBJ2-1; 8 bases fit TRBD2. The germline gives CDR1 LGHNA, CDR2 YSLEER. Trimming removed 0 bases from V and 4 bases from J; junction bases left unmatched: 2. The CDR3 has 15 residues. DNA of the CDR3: TGCGCCAGCAGCCAAGATGGCGGGAGGTACAATGAGCAGTTCTTC. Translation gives CASSQDGGRYNEQFF.

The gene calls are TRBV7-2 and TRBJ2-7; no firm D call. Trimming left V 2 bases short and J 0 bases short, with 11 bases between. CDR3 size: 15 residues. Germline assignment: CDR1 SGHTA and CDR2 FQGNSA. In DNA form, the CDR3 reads TGTGCCAGCAGCTTATATCCAGGTAGCTCCTACGAGCAGTACTTC. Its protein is CASSLYPGSSYEQYF.

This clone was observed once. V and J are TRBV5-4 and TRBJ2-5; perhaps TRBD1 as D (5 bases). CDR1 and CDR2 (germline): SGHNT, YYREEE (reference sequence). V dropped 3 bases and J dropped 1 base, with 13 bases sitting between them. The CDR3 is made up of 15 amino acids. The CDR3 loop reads CASSSRASSQETQYF. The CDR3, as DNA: TGTGCCAGCAGCTCCAGGGCTTCGAGCCAAGAGACCCAGTACTTC.

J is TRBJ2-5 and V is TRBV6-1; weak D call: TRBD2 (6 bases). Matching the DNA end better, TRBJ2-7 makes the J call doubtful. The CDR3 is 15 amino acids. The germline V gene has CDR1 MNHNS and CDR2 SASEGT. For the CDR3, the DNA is TGTGCCAGCAGTGAAGCGGCCGGGACTGATAACGAGCAGTACTTC. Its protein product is CASSEAAGTDNEQYF.

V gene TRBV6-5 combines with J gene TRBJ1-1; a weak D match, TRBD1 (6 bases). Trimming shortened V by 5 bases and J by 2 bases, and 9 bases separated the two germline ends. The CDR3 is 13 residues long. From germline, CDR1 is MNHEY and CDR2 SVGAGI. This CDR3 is CASSTQGNTEAFF. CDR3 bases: TGTGCCAGCAGTACACAGGGAAACACTGAAGCTTTCTTT.

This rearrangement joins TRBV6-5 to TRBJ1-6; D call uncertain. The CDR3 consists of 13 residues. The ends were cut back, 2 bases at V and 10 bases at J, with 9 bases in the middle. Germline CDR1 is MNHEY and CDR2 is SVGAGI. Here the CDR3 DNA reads TGTGCCAGCAGTTACATGGTGGGCTCACCCCTCCACTTT. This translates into CASSYMVGSPLHF.